This passage covers 10 T cell receptor beta chains from one sample sequenced in a study of CD8+ T cells in alopecia areata. Following extraction, RNA underwent reverse transcription to cDNA, which served as the sequencing template. Libraries were prepared by immunoSEQ multiplex PCR; TCRdb keeps only in-frame clonotypes and omits some of them. Of 95,000 to 120,000 clones listed, around 59% are singletons. Source material: CD8+ T cells sorted from blood. The receptors here all came from a human donor in good health.

The chain uses TRBV7-8 and TRBJ2-5, with 8 nucleotides matching TRBD1. CDR3 length: 15 residues. Trimming cost V 1 base and J 7 bases; bases outside gene matches: 8. CDR1 is SGHVS and CDR2 is FQNEAQ in the germline V gene. The CDR3 protein is CASSLESDGTGTQYF. CDR3 in DNA: TGTGCCAGCAGCTTAGAGTCTGACGGGACAGGGACCCAGTACTTC.

The chain employs TRBV6-5 and TRBJ2-5, with D possibly being TRBD1 or TRBD2 (5 bases each). This CDR3 is 16 amino acids long. Deletions cut 4 bases from V and 5 bases from J, with 20 bases between. The V gene's germline CDR1 is MNHEY and CDR2 SVGAGI. In DNA, the CDR3 is TGTGCCAGCAGTTCCCACCGAGGACGGGGCGTGGAGACCCAGTACTTC. The encoded protein is CASSSHRGRGVETQYF.

This chain links TRBV30 with TRBJ1-3; the D is unclear. With 5 bases removed from V and 4 bases from J, the gap between germline ends came to 9 bases. The CDR3 loop spans 12 amino acids. Germline loops: CDR1 GTSNPN, CDR2 SVGIG (reference sequence). The CDR3 is CAWDETGNTIYF. The CDR3 DNA is TGTGCCTGGGATGAGACAGGAAACACCATATATTTT.

The V call is TRBV25-1, the J call TRBJ1-2; 7 bases line up with TRBD1. J lost 6 bases, V lost 5 bases, and 9 bases had no gene match. The CDR3 runs 14 residues. Germline V gene lookup returns CDR1 MGHDK and CDR2 SYGVNS. The CDR3 protein is CASSWEGASDGYTF. The CDR3 DNA reads TGTGCCAGCAGTTGGGAGGGGGCAAGTGATGGCTACACCTTC.

The chain joins TRBV9 to TRBJ2-2; D is uncertain. The CDR3 has 16 residues. Germline CDR1 SGDLS, CDR2 YYNGEE. With 4 bases removed from V and 6 bases from J, the gap between germline ends came to 19 bases. The DNA for the CDR3 is TGTGCCAGCAGCCCCCGCCCGGGCCCCTCCGCCGGGGAGCTGTTTTTT. Residues: CASSPRPGPSAGELFF.

The gene calls are TRBV29-1 and TRBJ1-3; D is undetermined. The CDR3 sequence is 11 residues long. Trimming pared 7 bases from V and 3 bases from J, leaving 7 bases between. CDR1 and CDR2 from the germline V gene are SQVTM and ANQGSEA. DNA of the CDR3: TGCAGCGGATACAGTGGAAACACCATATATTTT. Residues: CSGYSGNTIYF.

This clone was detected a few times. The gene calls are TRBV6-7 and TRBJ2-1, with TRBD2 matching 9 bases. TRBV6-7 is flagged as an ORF with uncertain function. V lost 0 bases, J lost 10 bases, and 7 bases stayed unmatched. This CDR3 contains 15 residues. The CDR3 DNA reads TGTGCCAGCAGTTACTCGCTAGCGGGATCAAAAGAGCAGTTCTTC. Its translation is CASSYSLAGSKEQFF.

The genes are TRBV5-1 and TRBJ2-2; unclear D gene. The germline CDR1 and CDR2 sequences are SGHRS and YFSETQ. Trimming removed 0 bases from V and 0 bases from J, with 12 bases in between. This CDR3 is built from 17 residues. CDR3 DNA: TGCGCCAGCAGCTTGGTACTCGGGTACGCGAACACCGGGGAGCTGTTTTTT. Translation: CASSLVLGYANTGELFF.

The chain combines TRBV5-8 with TRBJ2-3; the D gene is possibly TRBD1 (6 bases). CDR1 and CDR2 from the germline V gene are SGHTS and YDEGEE. Trimming shortened V by 4 bases and J by 0 bases, and 12 bases separated the two germline ends. This CDR3 is built from 15 residues. CDR3 amino acids: CASSHGTTSTDTQYF. CDR3 DNA: TGTGCCAGCAGCCACGGGACAACTAGCACAGATACGCAGTATTTT.

The rearrangement joins TRBV9 to TRBJ1-1; no definite D call. Germline CDR1 and CDR2: SGDLS and YYNGEE. The length of the CDR3 is 13 residues. Trimming left V 3 bases short and J 8 bases short, with 14 bases between. The CDR3, as DNA: TGTGCCAGCAGCGAGGACCTAGTGCGGGAAGCTTTCTTT. Residues: CASSEDLVREAFF.